Below, 32 T cell receptor beta chains from the same sample are listed, as sequenced in a study of vaccination and CD4 T cells after COVID-19. These receptors are not linked to any known antigen. Cultured CD4+ T-cell DNA underwent Oncomine TCR Beta short-read sequencing. Via MiXCR, TCRdb re-called the PCR reads, giving one row per CDR3 protein. The sample lists about 7,500 distinct CDR3 sequences; roughly 45% were seen once. The treatment denotes: roughly nine-day PBMC culture with coronavirus spike peptide pools or control peptides (ViraFEST assay). Harvesting of the unexposed donor's CD4+ T cells predated the COVID-19 pandemic (2011-2018). Sequenced input: CD4+ T cells from blood, cultured in vitro. The receptors derive from a human donor in good health.

The V call is TRBV20-1, the J call TRBJ1-3; maybe TRBD1 (5 bases). V shed 3 bases and J shed 0 bases, with 12 bases lying between them. Germline V gene lookup returns CDR1 DFQATT and CDR2 SNEGSKA (reference sequence). This CDR3 spans 15 amino acids. The DNA of the CDR3 is TGCAGTGCTAGTGAGACAGCTAACTCTGGAAACACCATATATTTT. As protein: CSASETANSGNTIYF.

This clonotype was seen only a few times. The chain joins TRBV6-2 or TRBV6-3 to TRBJ1-5, with 7 bases lining up with TRBD1. The V gene's germline CDR1 is MNHEY and CDR2 SVGEGT. V gave up 8 bases and J gave up 4 bases; unmatched junction bases: 17. CDR3 length: 17 residues. CDR3 in amino acids: CASRSGKGAIWNQPQHF. CDR3 bases: TGTGCCAGCCGGTCGGGTAAGGGGGCGATTTGGAATCAGCCCCAGCATTTT.

This clonotype has only a few counts. The genes are TRBV25-1 and TRBJ2-2, with D perhaps TRBD2 (5 bases). The CDR3 totals 13 residues. V lost 7 bases and J 0 bases, leaving 6 bases between the germline ends. Germline CDR1 MGHDK, CDR2 SYGVNS. As DNA, the CDR3 is TGTGCCAGCATCGGGGCGAACACCGGGGAGCTGTTTTTT. It translates to CASIGANTGELFF. The entire variable domain, with the rest obtained from reference TRBV25-1 and TRBJ2-2, is as follows: EADIYQTPRYLVIGTGKKITLECSQTMGHDKMYWYQQDPGMELHLIHYSYGVNSTEKGDLSSESTVSRIRTEHFPLTLESARPSHTSQYLCASIGANTGELFFGEGSRLTVL.

This clonotype is a singleton in its sample. The chain links TRBV11-2 to TRBJ2-5; 9 nucleotides align to TRBD1. Unmatched junction bases numbered 9, after V lost 2 bases and J lost 5 bases. The CDR3 is 16 residues long. Germline V lookup: CDR1 SGHAT, CDR2 FQNNGV. CDR3 sequence reads: CASSLSNPTGGETQYF. The CDR3, as DNA: TGTGCCAGCAGCTTAAGTAATCCGACAGGGGGGGAGACCCAGTACTTC.

V gene TRBV5-1 combines with J gene TRBJ2-5; 11 nucleotides align to TRBD2. CDR3 length: 18 amino acids. CDR1 and CDR2 from the germline V gene are SGHRS and YFSETQ. The V gene end was trimmed by 0 bases and the J gene end by 2 bases; junction bases not matched to a gene: 9. The CDR3 is CASSLGLAGGSRQETQYF. DNA of the CDR3: TGCGCCAGCAGCTTGGGTCTAGCGGGGGGATCGAGGCAAGAGACCCAGTACTTC. Supplemented by reference TRBV5-1 and TRBJ2-5, the full variable domain reads KAGVTQTPRYLIKTRGQQVTLSCSPISGHRSVSWYQQTPGQGLQFLFEYFSETQRNKGNFPGRFSGRQFSNSRSEMNVSTLELGDSALYLCASSLGLAGGSRQETQYFGPGTRLLVL.

This clonotype was found a few times. The chain employs TRBV19 and TRBJ2-5; TRBD2 agrees at 8 bases. Germline V gene sequence: CDR1 LNHDA, CDR2 SQIVND (reference sequence). Trimming at V came to 3 bases and at J to 5 bases, leaving 8 bases not matched to a gene. The CDR3 is made up of 15 amino acids. CDR3 sequence: CASSIGLAGSETQYF. CDR3 sequence (DNA): TGTGCCAGTAGTATCGGACTAGCAGGGAGTGAGACCCAGTACTTC. The full variable domain, rest sourced from reference TRBV19 and TRBJ2-5, is DGGITQSPKYLFRKEGQNVTLSCEQNLNHDAMYWYRQDPGQGLRLIYYSQIVNDFQKGDIAEGYSVSREKKESFPLTVTSAQKNPTAFYLCASSIGLAGSETQYFGPGTRLLVL.

The CDR3 sequence is CASSIWASGTYGYTF. The CDR3 DNA sequence: TGTGCCAGTAGTATCTGGGCCTCCGGGACCTATGGCTACACCTTC. The rearrangement joins TRBV19 to TRBJ1-2; D possibly corresponds to TRBD1 (5 bases). Germline assignment: CDR1 LNHDA and CDR2 SQIVND (reference sequence). V shed 3 bases and J shed 4 bases, with 15 bases lying between them. The CDR3 loop spans 15 amino acids.

This clonotype counts as medium-sized. The rearrangement uses TRBV27 and TRBJ2-7, with 11 positions matching TRBD1. This CDR3 contains 13 residues. Germline lookup yields CDR1 MNHEY and CDR2 SMNVEV (reference sequence). Losses at the gene ends were 11 bases for V and 6 bases for J; bases not matched to a gene: 9. As DNA, the CDR3 is TGTGCCCGACTCTCGGGACAGGGGGGCGAGCAGTACTTC. Protein product: CARLSGQGGEQYF.

This clonotype appeared a single time. The chain employs TRBV4-1 and TRBJ2-5; weak D call: TRBD2 (5 bases). Germline CDR1 is MGHRA and CDR2 is YSYEKL. Trimming left V 3 bases short and J 4 bases short, with 18 bases between. CDR3 length equals 16 residues. The CDR3 DNA sequence: TGCGCCAGCAGCCACATTAGCGTCGAAGGCGTAGAGACCCAGTACTTC. Amino acids: CASSHISVEGVETQYF.

The chain carries TRBV19 and TRBJ2-2, with 9 bases matching TRBD1. Per the germline V gene, CDR1 is LNHDA and CDR2 is SQIVND (reference sequence). Trimming removed 8 bases from V and 8 bases from J; junction bases left unmatched: 9. This CDR3 region has 14 residues. The CDR3 nucleotides read TGTGCCAGTGATCCGGGACAGGGTGGTGGGGAGCTGTTTTTT. Amino acids: CASDPGQGGGELFF.

This chain links TRBV7-9 with TRBJ1-1; 7 bases map to TRBD1. CDR1 is SEHNR, CDR2 FQNEAQ, per germline (reference sequence). The ends lost 1 base at V and 10 bases at J; junction bases unmatched: 3. The CDR3 runs to 12 residues. The CDR3 region is CASSLGGGVAFF. In DNA, the CDR3 is TGTGCCAGCAGCTTAGGAGGGGGCGTAGCTTTCTTT.

V is TRBV20-1 and J is TRBJ1-3; no firm D call. V lost 7 bases, J lost 4 bases, and 17 bases lay in between. CDR3 length equals 14 residues. Germline CDR1 is DFQATT and CDR2 is SNEGSKA (reference sequence). As DNA, the CDR3 is TGCAGTGGGCGATCTAACGGACTGGGAAACACCATATATTTT. Translation: CSGRSNGLGNTIYF.

The chain combines TRBV5-1 with TRBJ1-2, with TRBD1 as a possible D gene (5 bases). Trimming cost V 5 bases and J 4 bases, with 15 bases left between them. Per the germline V gene, CDR1 is SGHRS and CDR2 is YFSETQ. CDR3 length: 14 residues. This chain's CDR3 is CASSSGTGAYGYTF. The CDR3 DNA is TGCGCCAGCAGTTCTGGCACAGGAGCCTATGGCTACACCTTC.

The chain employs TRBV27 and TRBJ1-1; the D is unclear. Germline CDR1 MNHEY, CDR2 SMNVEV (reference sequence). Trimming took 8 bases from V and 5 from J, leaving 15 bases between them. This CDR3 comprises 13 residues. The CDR3 DNA is TGTGCCAGCCTACGATACTCGGGGACTGAAGCTTTCTTT. The encoded protein is CASLRYSGTEAFF.

V usage is TRBV6-2 or TRBV6-3 and J usage is TRBJ1-2, with a weak D call TRBD1 (6 bases). Germline-derived CDR1 and CDR2 are MNHEY and SVGEGT. Trimming stripped 2 bases from V and 8 bases from J, with 9 bases between. CDR3 length: 12 residues. The CDR3 sequence is CASSYGGAGYTF. In DNA form, the CDR3 reads TGTGCCAGCAGTTACGGGGGCGCCGGCTACACCTTC.

The chain links TRBV20-1 to TRBJ1-3; 8 positions agree with TRBD1. Germline V gives CDR1 DFQATT, CDR2 SNEGSKA (reference sequence). This CDR3 has 15 amino acids. V dropped 2 bases and J dropped 0; count of bases not matched to a gene: 3. The CDR3 nucleotides read TGCAGTGCTAGAAGACAGGGGAGCTCTGGAAACACCATATATTTT. Encoded protein: CSARRQGSSGNTIYF.

This clonotype was picked up a small number of times. J is TRBJ1-2 and V is TRBV7-9; no reliable D call. The CDR3 contains 14 residues. V shed 5 bases and J shed 0 bases, with 10 bases lying between them. Germline V gene sequence: CDR1 SEHNR, CDR2 FQNEAQ (reference sequence). Written as DNA, the CDR3 is TGTGCCAGCAGCAAGAACCCAGCTAACTATGGCTACACCTTC. As protein: CASSKNPANYGYTF.

This chain joins TRBV20-1 and TRBJ2-3, with D possibly TRBD2 on 6 matching bases. Trimming took 0 bases from V and 0 from J, leaving 10 bases between them. In germline, CDR1 is DFQATT, CDR2 SNEGSKA (reference sequence). This CDR3 has 15 amino acids. This chain's CDR3 is CSARDWGVSTDTQYF. DNA for the CDR3: TGCAGTGCTAGAGATTGGGGGGTTAGCACAGATACGCAGTATTTT.

This clonotype was recorded a few times. J is TRBJ1-1 and V is TRBV20-1; D perhaps matches TRBD1 (6 bases). The CDR3 spans 13 residues. The V end lost 4 bases, the J end lost 4 bases, and 13 bases lay between the germline ends. Germline V gene data show CDR1 as DFQATT and CDR2 as SNEGSKA (reference sequence). DNA of the CDR3: TGCAGTGCTAAGCAGGGGTTAGCCACTGAAGCTTTCTTT. Its translation is CSAKQGLATEAFF.

In its sample, this clonotype was seen a few times. As DNA, the CDR3 is TGTGCCAGCAGTTCAGGGAGATCCATGAACACTGAAGCTTTCTTT. Translation: CASSSGRSMNTEAFF. This sequence joins TRBV27 and TRBJ1-1, with TRBD1 as a possible D gene (5 bases). Per germline, CDR1 MNHEY and CDR2 SMNVEV (reference sequence). The CDR3 spans 15 residues. V lost 4 bases to trimming and J lost 0 bases, with 12 bases between them.

On this clonotype itself: Germline and junction disagree at one end, which may indicate a read error. The chain's CDR3 is CASSESGKALETFF. For the CDR3, the DNA is TGCGCCAGCAGTGAGTCTGGGAAAGCCCTTGAAACTTTCTTT. The rearrangement links TRBV10-1 to TRBJ1-1; no definite D call. The CDR3 spans 14 residues. Looked up from germline, CDR1 is WNHNN and CDR2 is SYGVQD (reference sequence).

This clonotype was counted a few times. The V gene is TRBV7-2, the J gene TRBJ1-2; no clear D gene. Germline CDR1 reads SGHTA; CDR2 reads FQGNSA. CDR3 length: 14 amino acids. V lost 1 base and J lost 8, with 14 bases in between. The CDR3 coding sequence is TGTGCCAGCAGCTTAGGAACAGTTTTTGAGGGCTACACCTTC. Protein: CASSLGTVFEGYTF.

By its share, this clonotype is large. The V gene is TRBV11-2, the J gene TRBJ1-6, with D perhaps matching TRBD1 (5 bases). The CDR3 loop spans 16 amino acids. V was pared by 5 bases and J by 10 bases, with 21 bases between. Looked up from germline, CDR1 is SGHAT and CDR2 is FQNNGV. CDR3 residues: CASSPVLGGGRSPLHF. For the CDR3, the DNA is TGTGCCAGCAGCCCAGTCCTGGGGGGAGGAAGGTCACCCCTCCACTTT.

This clonotype has a handful of counts. The V and J genes are TRBV6-4 and TRBJ2-3; 11 bases are shared with TRBD2. V shed 3 bases and J 5 bases; nucleotides not matched to a gene: 4. Germline V lookup: CDR1 MRHNA, CDR2 SNTAGT. The CDR3 covers 15 residues. CDR3 region: CASSELAGERDTQYF. In DNA form, the CDR3 reads TGTGCCAGCAGTGAACTAGCGGGGGAGCGAGATACGCAGTATTTT.

The chain has TRBV6-2 or TRBV6-3 and TRBJ1-2; D not certain. This CDR3 contains 14 residues. CDR1 is MNHEY, CDR2 SVGEGT, per germline. Between the trimmed V and J ends, which lost 4 bases and 4 bases, there was a span of 13 bases. The CDR3 reads CASSSPGQVYGYTF. CDR3 DNA sequence: TGTGCCAGCAGTTCCCCCGGTCAGGTCTATGGCTACACCTTC.

V is TRBV10-3 and J is TRBJ1-6; 7 bases map to TRBD1. The CDR3 contains 12 residues. V lost 10 bases, J lost 9 bases, and 6 bases stayed unmatched. CDR1 ENHRY and CDR2 SYGVKD come from the germline V gene. The CDR3 DNA reads TGTGCCACCGGGACAGTGGTTTCACCCCTCCACTTT. This translates into CATGTVVSPLHF.

Sample share makes this clonotype medium-sized (0.01 to 0.1%). This chain joins TRBV20-1 and TRBJ1-2; tentative D call: TRBD1 (5 bases). There are 14 residues in the CDR3. Germline CDR1 DFQATT, CDR2 SNEGSKA (reference sequence). With 3 bases removed from V and 4 bases from J, the gap between germline ends came to 15 bases. CDR3 nucleotides: TGCAGTGCTAGCCCATCGGGGGGGAGCTATGGCTACACCTTC. This sequence encodes CSASPSGGSYGYTF.

The chain links TRBV27 to TRBJ1-1; D ambiguous. Germline V gene data show CDR1 as MNHEY and CDR2 as SMNVEV (reference sequence). This CDR3 region has 13 residues. V shed 2 bases and J shed 5 bases, with 9 bases lying between them. The CDR3 region is CASSLRVGTEAFF. The CDR3 DNA sequence: TGTGCCAGCAGTTTAAGGGTTGGAACTGAAGCTTTCTTT.

This clonotype occurred a few times. The chain carries TRBV10-3 and TRBJ2-5; the D gene is possibly TRBD1 (6 bases). V lost 4 bases, J lost 1 base, and 13 bases lay in between. CDR1 ENHRY and CDR2 SYGVKD come from the germline V gene. The CDR3 covers 15 residues. The CDR3 DNA reads as TGTGCCATCAGTGGGTCGGACAGCTTCCAAGAGACCCAGTACTTC. As protein: CAISGSDSFQETQYF.

The J gene is TRBJ1-2, the V gene TRBV19, with D maybe TRBD1 (6 bases). The CDR3 is 15 residues long. V dropped 5 bases and J dropped 7 bases, with 20 bases sitting between them. Looked up from germline, CDR1 is LNHDA and CDR2 is SQIVND (reference sequence). The CDR3 sequence is CASSDLQGRGIGYTF. DNA for the CDR3: TGTGCCAGTAGTGACCTACAGGGTCGGGGAATTGGCTACACCTTC.

This clonotype was seen a handful of times. The chain joins TRBV5-8 to TRBJ1-2; D might be TRBD1 (5 bases). This CDR3 spans 14 amino acids. The germline CDR1 and CDR2 sequences are SGHTS and YDEGEE. V was shortened by 2 bases and J by 2 bases, with 10 bases between the two germline ends. CDR3 protein: CASSFRGINYGYTF. In nucleotides, the CDR3 is TGTGCCAGCAGCTTTCGGGGGATCAACTATGGCTACACCTTC.

The rearrangement links TRBV5-4 to TRBJ2-3; TRBD2 aligns across 7 bases. V was pared by 4 bases and J by 5 bases, with 13 bases of the junction left unmatched. The CDR3 covers 16 residues. CDR1 and CDR2 from the germline V gene are SGHNT and YYREEE (reference sequence). DNA for the CDR3: TGTGCCAGCAGCGATCGTTGGCCTAGCGGTGGAGATACGCAGTATTTT. This encodes CASSDRWPSGGDTQYF.